The 21 T cell receptor beta chains presented below share a single source sample, sequenced in a study of cytomegalovirus exposure and HLA in healthy donors (dated by TCRdb to about 2017). Library preparation was by the immunoSEQ multiplex PCR assay. TCRdb holds this immuneACCESS table with in-frame rearrangements only. Some clones are missing; in checked studies, unresolved V genes explain under half, and the rest has no known cause. This sample is represented by 50,000 or so clones; 94% of them were singletons. Of the sample, approximately 8.1% falls within the top ten clones. Sequencing was carried out using PBMCs. Every receptor here comes from a woman aged 18 to 35 in good health and CMV-seropositive.

The chain combines TRBV18 with TRBJ2-5; 15 bases map to TRBD2. CDR1 KGHSH and CDR2 LQKENI come from the germline V gene. The CDR3 has 17 amino acids. V gave up 4 bases and J gave up 5 bases; unmatched junction bases: 8. CDR3 amino acids: CASSQGLAGGPSETQYF. CDR3 in DNA: TGTGCCAGCTCACAAGGACTAGCGGGAGGGCCTAGCGAGACCCAGTACTTC.

The chain links TRBV4-1 to TRBJ2-2; TRBD2 might be the D (5 bases). Germline-derived CDR1 and CDR2 are MGHRA and YSYEKL. V was trimmed by 1 base and J by 1 base, leaving 13 bases between them. This CDR3 comprises 17 residues. The CDR3: CASSQVSDWGNTGELFF. CDR3 bases: TGCGCCAGCAGCCAAGTCTCGGACTGGGGGAACACCGGGGAGCTGTTTTTT.

The CDR3 loop is CAWSVQWGRKPSGANVLTF. CDR3 DNA sequence: TGTGCCTGGAGTGTACAATGGGGCAGAAAGCCCTCTGGGGCCAACGTCCTGACTTTC. The chain carries TRBV30 and TRBJ2-6; D may be TRBD1 (5 bases). Between the trimmed V and J ends, which lost 0 bases and 0 bases, there was a span of 18 bases. This CDR3 region has 19 residues. CDR1 is GTSNPN, CDR2 SVGIG, per germline (reference sequence).

The CDR3 coding sequence is TGTGCCAGCAGCTTATTAGGGGGCTATAATTCACCCCTCCACTTT. Its translation is CASSLLGGYNSPLHF. The chain links TRBV7-2 to TRBJ1-6, with a possible D match to TRBD1 (6 bases). From germline, CDR1 is SGHTA and CDR2 FQGNSA. The CDR3 length is 15 residues. V was cut by 2 bases and J by 3 bases, with 8 bases left in between.

The V gene is TRBV10-3, the J gene TRBJ2-3; TRBD2 aligns across 12 bases. The V and J ends lost 2 bases and 4 bases, in that order; junction bases with no gene match: 4. This CDR3 spans 16 amino acids. Germline CDR1 and CDR2: ENHRY and SYGVKD. The CDR3 sequence is CAISEPGLAGPDTQYF. The CDR3 nucleotides read TGTGCCATCAGTGAGCCCGGACTAGCGGGACCAGATACGCAGTATTTT.

V and J are TRBV18 and TRBJ1-1, with D tentatively TRBD1 (5 bases). The CDR3 has 14 residues. Per germline, CDR1 KGHSH and CDR2 LQKENI. V was shortened by 2 bases and J by 13 bases, with 20 bases between the two germline ends. The CDR3, as DNA: TGTGCCAGCTCACCAGAGGTCCAGACAGAGAAGCATTTCTTT. Residues: CASSPEVQTEKHFF.

This chain connects TRBV27 to TRBJ2-1, with a weak D call TRBD2 (6 bases). The CDR3 is 16 residues long. Germline V CDR1 and CDR2: MNHEY, SMNVEV (reference sequence). V was cut by 7 bases and J by 5 bases, with 21 bases left in between. The CDR3 coding sequence is TGTGCCAGCAATGCAGGCGGGGCCTATTTCGACAATGAGCAGTTCTTC. Protein sequence: CASNAGGAYFDNEQFF.

This clone came up once. V usage is TRBV6-1 and J usage is TRBJ1-5, with unresolved D. Deletions cut 1 base from V and 0 bases from J, with 10 bases between. CDR1 is MNHNS, CDR2 SASEGT, per germline. The CDR3 is made up of 16 amino acids. CDR3 residues: CASSEGVGDSNQPQHF. The CDR3 DNA sequence: TGTGCCAGCAGTGAAGGGGTCGGGGATAGCAATCAGCCCCAGCATTTT.

The chain joins TRBV29-1 to TRBJ2-1, with D maybe TRBD2 (5 bases). This CDR3 region has 13 residues. Germline V CDR1 and CDR2: SQVTM, ANQGSEA. The V end was cut by 6 bases, the J end by 13 bases, with 22 bases between. The CDR3 is CSVADSKGTGQFF. The CDR3 nucleotides are TGCAGCGTCGCCGACTCTAAGGGAACGGGACAGTTCTTC.

The chain has TRBV2 and TRBJ2-1, with 11 bases fitting TRBD2. V lost 6 bases and J lost 5; bases outside the gene matches: 3. The CDR3 runs 14 residues. CDR1 is SNHLY, CDR2 FYNNEI, per germline. The CDR3 region has the DNA TGTGCCAGCAGGACTAGCGGGAAACACAATGAGCAGTTCTTC. This encodes CASRTSGKHNEQFF.

V is TRBV29-1 and J is TRBJ2-7, with TRBD2 identical over 9 bases. The CDR3 is 15 residues long. V gave up 4 bases and J gave up 4 bases; unmatched junction bases: 11. Germline V lookup: CDR1 SQVTM, CDR2 ANQGSEA. The CDR3 loop reads CSVATSGFLGYEQYF. The CDR3 DNA reads TGCAGCGTTGCGACTAGCGGCTTTTTAGGATACGAGCAGTACTTC.

The chain recombines TRBV19 with TRBJ1-2; D is uncertain. V lost 7 bases and J 1 base, leaving 10 bases between the germline ends. The CDR3 runs to 13 residues. Germline V CDR1 and CDR2: LNHDA, SQIVND (reference sequence). The CDR3: CASKVALNYGYTF. Written as DNA, the CDR3 is TGTGCCAGTAAGGTAGCGCTTAACTATGGCTACACCTTC.

V gene TRBV6-1 combines with J gene TRBJ1-1, with TRBD1 identical over 9 bases. The J segment lost 1 base and the V segment lost 5 bases, leaving 5 bases of the junction unmatched. The CDR3 totals 15 residues. CDR1 and CDR2 (germline): MNHNS, SASEGT. CDR3 DNA: TGTGCCAGCAGTACACCGGGACAGGGGAACACTGAAGCTTTCTTT. It is translated as CASSTPGQGNTEAFF.

The chain carries TRBV7-3 and TRBJ2-1; TRBD2 matches 9 bases. V gave up 5 bases and J gave up 8 bases; unmatched junction bases: 10. This CDR3 is built from 15 residues. CDR1 is SGHTA, CDR2 FQGTGA, per germline. The CDR3 DNA follows: TGTGCCAGCAGCCTGGGACTAGCCGACTGGGATGAGCAGTTCTTC. Its translation: CASSLGLADWDEQFF.

This clone was seen a handful of times. The J gene is TRBJ2-2, the V gene TRBV7-2; TRBD1 aligns across 8 bases. V gave up 5 bases and J gave up 0 bases; unmatched junction bases: 5. Germline lookup yields CDR1 SGHTA and CDR2 FQGNSA. The CDR3 extends over 16 amino acids. CDR3 sequence reads: CASSLSTGANTGELFF. CDR3 DNA sequence: TGTGCCAGCAGCCTTTCGACAGGGGCGAACACCGGGGAGCTGTTTTTT. The full variable domain, its missing parts supplied by reference TRBV7-2 and TRBJ2-2, is GAGVSQSPSNKVTEKGKDVELRCDPISGHTALYWYRQSLGQGLEFLIYFQGNSAPDKSGLPSDRFSAERTGGSVSTLTIQRTQQEDSAVYLCASSLSTGANTGELFFGEGSRLTVL.

The rearrangement uses TRBV18 and TRBJ2-7; possibly TRBD1 for D (5 bases). From germline, CDR1 is KGHSH and CDR2 LQKENI. Deletions cut 4 bases from V and 3 bases from J, with 13 bases between. CDR3 length: 14 amino acids. The CDR3 region is CASSQVGDLYEQYF. The CDR3 region has the DNA TGTGCCAGCTCACAAGTAGGGGATCTCTACGAGCAGTACTTC.

The CDR3 here is CASSPPSGRPGQETQYF. CDR3 DNA sequence: TGTGCCAGCTCACCACCGAGCGGGCGCCCTGGCCAAGAGACCCAGTACTTC. The chain has TRBV18 and TRBJ2-5; weak D call: TRBD2 (6 bases). The V gene lost 0 bases and the J gene lost 1 base, with 15 bases spanning the gap. Germline CDR1 is KGHSH and CDR2 is LQKENI. This CDR3 is built from 17 residues.

This chain connects TRBV7-6 to TRBJ2-7; D is ambiguous. Trimming cost V 5 bases and J 2 bases, with 13 bases left between them. This CDR3 contains 14 residues. Germline V CDR1 and CDR2: SGHVS, FNYEAQ. CDR3 DNA sequence: TGTGCCAGCAGCCCTCACCTTGGCCCCTACGAGCAGTACTTC. Protein: CASSPHLGPYEQYF.

The chain recombines TRBV5-1 with TRBJ2-3; maybe TRBD1 (6 bases). The V end lost 5 bases, the J end lost 6 bases, and 7 bases lay between the germline ends. Germline lookup yields CDR1 SGHRS and CDR2 YFSETQ. This CDR3 is built from 11 residues. The CDR3 spells CASRDSDTQYF. CDR3 nucleotides: TGCGCCAGCAGGGACAGTGATACGCAGTATTTT. Filled out from reference TRBV5-1 and TRBJ2-3, the complete variable domain reads KAGVTQTPRYLIKTRGQQVTLSCSPISGHRSVSWYQQTPGQGLQFLFEYFSETQRNKGNFPGRFSGRQFSNSRSEMNVSTLELGDSALYLCASRDSDTQYFGPGTRLTVL.

The chain uses TRBV29-1 and TRBJ2-7; 7 positions agree with TRBD1. V trimming: 4 bases; J trimming: 2 bases; junction bases outside the gene matches: 8. Looked up from germline, CDR1 is SQVTM and CDR2 is ANQGSEA. The CDR3 extends over 14 amino acids. The CDR3 DNA reads as TGCAGCGTTGGTGAAACAGGGGCCACCTACGAGCAGTACTTC. As protein: CSVGETGATYEQYF.

The chain carries TRBV4-2 and TRBJ1-4; no clear D. In germline, CDR1 is LGHNA, CDR2 YNFKEQ. V was clipped by 0 bases and J by 0 bases, with 17 bases between them. CDR3 size: 19 residues. The CDR3 DNA reads as TGTGCCAGCAGCCAAGACCCCGAGGTGTTTATCTCAACTAATGAAAAACTGTTTTTT. Protein: CASSQDPEVFISTNEKLFF.